One sample yielded the 10 T cell receptor beta chains listed below, sequenced in a study of neoadjuvant anti-PD-1 for oral cavity cancer. Documented time point: after neoadjuvant nivolumab, at surgical resection. Some clones are missing from TCRdb's copy, which holds only in-frame ones; the method was immunoSEQ multiplex PCR. Of 9,500 to 15,000 clones in the sample, 71% were seen once. This specimen was PBMCs, taken after nivolumab (anti-PD-1) treatment. The receptors stem from a person aged 40-85 years with oral cavity squamous cell carcinoma.

The chain couples TRBV7-9 to TRBJ2-3; 9 bases line up with TRBD2. The ends lost 1 base at V and 4 bases at J; junction bases unmatched: 6. The germline gives CDR1 SEHNR, CDR2 FQNEAQ (reference sequence). CDR3 size: 16 residues. The CDR3 here is CASSLGASGTADTQYF. Written as DNA, the CDR3 is TGTGCCAGCAGCTTAGGGGCTAGCGGGACCGCAGATACGCAGTATTTT.

This clone was seen just once. V gene TRBV9 combines with J gene TRBJ2-1; D perhaps matches TRBD2 (6 bases). The CDR3 totals 15 residues. The V gene's germline CDR1 is SGDLS and CDR2 YYNGEE. V lost 0 bases to trimming and J lost 2 bases, with 9 bases between them. The CDR3 loop is CASSVVGGTYNEQFF. The DNA for the CDR3 is TGTGCCAGCAGCGTAGTCGGGGGAACCTACAATGAGCAGTTCTTC. Variable domain in full (rest from reference TRBV9 and TRBJ2-1): DSGVTQTPKHLITATGQRVTLRCSPRSGDLSVYWYQQSLDQGLQFLIQYYNGEERAKGNILERFSAQQFPDLHSELNLSSLELGDSALYFCASSVVGGTYNEQFFGPGTRLTVL.

This chain joins TRBV6-5 and TRBJ1-6; 7 bases align to TRBD1. The germline gives CDR1 MNHEY, CDR2 SVGAGI. The V gene end was trimmed by 5 bases and the J gene end by 8 bases; junction bases not matched to a gene: 3. The CDR3 loop spans 13 amino acids. CDR3 in amino acids: CASSITGDSPLHF. As DNA, the CDR3 is TGTGCCAGCAGTATAACAGGGGATTCACCCCTCCACTTT.

This clone showed up just a few times. The rearrangement joins TRBV5-4 to TRBJ2-2; D gene ambiguous. The V and J ends lost 0 bases and 0 bases respectively, with 9 bases between them. The CDR3 consists of 16 residues. Looked up from germline, CDR1 is SGHNT and CDR2 is YYREEE (reference sequence). For the CDR3, the DNA is TGTGCCAGCAGCTTGGGACGGAATCCGAACACCGGGGAGCTGTTTTTT. Translated, it gives CASSLGRNPNTGELFF.

This clone was counted once. The CDR3 sequence: CASSLMAAPTDTQYF. The CDR3 DNA sequence: TGTGCCAGCAGCTTAATGGCCGCCCCCACAGATACGCAGTATTTT. This sequence joins TRBV7-3 and TRBJ2-3; D remains ambiguous. V was shortened by 1 base and J by 2 bases, with 10 bases between the two germline ends. Looked up from germline, CDR1 is SGHTA and CDR2 is FQGTGA. The CDR3 covers 15 residues.

The chain couples TRBV28 to TRBJ2-2, with 7 bases fitting TRBD2. The CDR3 spans 15 residues. V shed 2 bases, J shed 0 bases, and the junction held 0 bases outside the gene matches. The germline V gene has CDR1 MDHEN and CDR2 SYDVKM. The CDR3 nucleotides are TGTGCCAGCAGTTTAGGACTAGCGAACACCGGGGAGCTGTTTTTT. Protein product: CASSLGLANTGELFF.

The rearrangement links TRBV10-3 to TRBJ2-2; TRBD2 matches 14 bases. Germline CDR1 and CDR2: ENHRY and SYGVKD. V shed 0 bases, J shed 5 bases, and the junction held 2 bases outside the gene matches. CDR3 size: 17 residues. CDR3 loop: CAISESGTSGRTGELFF. Here the CDR3 DNA reads TGTGCCATCAGTGAGTCGGGGACTAGCGGGAGAACCGGGGAGCTGTTTTTT.

The chain joins TRBV11-2 to TRBJ1-2; a possible D gene is TRBD1 (5 bases). CDR3 size: 17 residues. Per germline, CDR1 SGHAT and CDR2 FQNNGV. V lost 1 base and J lost 5, with 20 bases in between. This CDR3 reads CASSLVEGAVGRYGYTF. CDR3 bases: TGTGCCAGCAGCTTAGTCGAAGGGGCGGTGGGGCGATATGGCTACACCTTC.

The table lists this clone with a few counts. V and J are TRBV10-1 and TRBJ2-1; TRBD1 might be the D (6 bases). In germline, CDR1 is WNHNN, CDR2 SYGVQD (reference sequence). The CDR3 is made up of 14 amino acids. V was pared by 4 bases and J by 1 base, with 8 bases between. CDR3 bases: TGCGCCAGCAGTGCAGGGGATTCCTACAATGAGCAGTTCTTC. Translation: CASSAGDSYNEQFF.

J is TRBJ1-5 and V is TRBV6-1; 8 bases are a match to TRBD1. Per germline, CDR1 MNHNS and CDR2 SASEGT. The ends lost 1 base at V and 5 bases at J; junction bases unmatched: 4. There are 15 residues in the CDR3. The chain's CDR3 is CASSEGDRWDQPQHF. As DNA, the CDR3 is TGTGCCAGCAGTGAAGGGGACAGGTGGGATCAGCCCCAGCATTTT.